These T cell receptor beta chains were read from a single sample in a study of response to subunit inactivated influenza vaccine. TCRdb ran MiXCR on the RT-PCR reads and lists one entry per CDR3 protein. This sample yields 590,000 or so distinct CDR3 sequences, of which about 15% are seen a single time; about 7.4% belongs to the top ten. The sample was PBMCs from blood, taken about 14 days before vaccination. These TCRs come from a man aged 50-60 years who received an inactivated influenza vaccine. CDR3s include the opening cysteine and the closing phenylalanine or tryptophan. The order of the fields is clone size, J gene, V gene, D gene, CDR3 protein, CDR3 DNA. The D gene is left open where the match is weak. Not every row has a clone size; where given, it reads once, few, many or a size class.

few,TRBJ1-2,TRBV6-5,TRBD1,CASSYGGGALYGYTF,TGTGCCAGCAGTTACGGAGGGGGCGCTTTATATGGCTACACCTTC
few,TRBJ2-2,TRBV2,TRBD2,CASSARLADNTGELFF,TGTGCCAGCAGTGCGAGGCTAGCGGATAACACCGGGGAGCTGTTTTTT
many,TRBJ2-7,TRBV2,TRBD1,CASSSGTAYEQYF,TGTGCCAGCAGTTCCGGGACAGCCTACGAGCAGTACTTC
few,TRBJ2-2,TRBV29-1,.,CSVEEEQATGELFF,TGCAGCGTTGAGGAGGAGCAGGCCACCGGGGAGCTGTTTTTT
.,TRBJ2-3,TRBV11-1,TRBD2,CASSTTVLASGEADTQYF,TGTGCCAGCAGCACTACGGTGTTGGCTAGCGGGGAGGCAGATACGCAGTATTTT
.,TRBJ2-7,TRBV7-2,TRBD2,CASQSSGLLYEQYF,TGTGCCAGTCAATCCTCGGGACTACTCTACGAGCAGTACTTC
many,TRBJ2-5,TRBV5-1,TRBD2,CASSLEAGGRETQYF,TGCGCCAGCAGCTTGGAGGCGGGGGGGAGAGAGACCCAGTACTTC
.,TRBJ2-2,TRBV24-1,TRBD2,CATSDPGLAGELFF,TGTGCCACCAGTGACCCTGGACTAGCCGGGGAGCTGTTTTTT
many,TRBJ2-2,TRBV5-1,TRBD1,CASSLEGGANTGELFF,TGCGCCAGCAGCTTGGAAGGGGGCGCGAACACCGGGGAGCTGTTTTTT
.,TRBJ2-7,TRBV20-1,.,CSARGDTERRRYF,TGCAGTGCTAGAGGAGATACAGAGAGAAGGCGGTACTTC
.,TRBJ2-3,TRBV28,TRBD2,CASSSLLATGTDTQYF,TGTGCCAGCAGTTCACTACTAGCGACGGGGACAGATACGCAGTATTTT
.,TRBJ2-7,TRBV29-1,TRBD2,CSVTSGTSGRYEQYF,TGCAGCGTTACCTCCGGGACTAGCGGGAGGTACGAGCAGTACTTC
.,TRBJ2-3,TRBV5-8,.,CASSLHRGTDTQYF,TGTGCCAGCAGCCTTCACAGAGGCACAGATACGCAGTATTTT
.,TRBJ2-6,TRBV27,.,CASSLSGRSSGANVLTF,TGTGCCAGCAGTTTATCTGGCCGAAGCTCTGGGGCCAACGTCCTGACTTTC
many,TRBJ1-2,TRBV6-1,TRBD1,CASSEATGVLYGYTF,TGTGCCAGCAGTGAGGCCACAGGGGTACTCTATGGCTACACCTTC
few,TRBJ2-3,TRBV6-2/TRBV6-3,TRBD2,CASTTSGTDTQYF,TGTGCCAGCACCACTAGCGGCACAGATACGCAGTATTTT
.,TRBJ2-3,TRBV20-1,.,CSASSVQVTDTQYF,TGCAGTGCTAGTTCGGTACAGGTCACAGATACGCAGTATTTT
many,TRBJ2-5,TRBV29-1,TRBD1,CSVEDPRHPGGQYF,TGCAGCGTTGAAGACCCCCGACACCCAGGGGGCCAGTACTTC
.,TRBJ2-3,TRBV4-1,.,CASSQRAGPSADTQYF,TGCGCCAGCAGCCAAAGAGCGGGCCCGTCAGCAGATACGCAGTATTTT
.,TRBJ2-7,TRBV21-1,.,CASSKVGRRGRNEQYF,TGTGCCAGCAGCAAAGTCGGTCGCAGGGGGCGGAACGAGCAGTACTTC
many,TRBJ1-1,TRBV5-1,.,CASSLEFPTGNTEAFF,TGCGCCAGCAGCTTAGAATTCCCTACAGGGAACACTGAAGCTTTCTTT
.,TRBJ2-1,TRBV7-3,TRBD2,CASSLSGTSGTYNEQFF,TGTGCCAGCAGCTTGTCTGGGACTAGCGGAACTTACAATGAGCAGTTCTTC
once,TRBJ2-1,TRBV21-1,.,CASSKVGGRNEQFF,TGTGCCAGCAGCAAAGTTGGGGGGCGGAATGAGCAGTTCTTC
many,TRBJ1-1,TRBV6-2/TRBV6-3,.,CASSLPGRRTGNTEAFF,TGTGCCAGCAGTCTTCCTGGTAGAAGGACGGGGAACACTGAAGCTTTCTTT
many,TRBJ1-1,TRBV6-2/TRBV6-3,.,CASRKGTLSDTEAFF,TGTGCCAGCAGAAAGGGGACATTGTCGGACACTGAAGCTTTCTTT
few,TRBJ2-7,TRBV24-1,.,CATPLRLQRRTYEQYF,TGTGCCACCCCATTACGCCTGCAGCGACGAACCTACGAGCAGTACTTC
.,TRBJ2-7,TRBV4-2,.,CASSQEDSHIYEQYF,TGTGCCAGCAGCCAAGAAGATTCCCACATCTACGAGCAGTACTTC
.,TRBJ1-1,TRBV7-2,.,CASSYVVGGNTEAFF,TGTGCCAGCAGCTACGTGGTGGGGGGGAACACTGAAGCTTTCTTT
once,TRBJ1-6,TRBV3-1,.,CASSQITVNSPLHF,TGTGCCAGCAGCCAAATAACAGTCAATTCACCCCTCCACTTT
many,TRBJ2-7,TRBV7-2,TRBD2,CASSRSGGVYEQYF,TGTGCCAGCAGCCGAAGCGGGGGGGTCTACGAGCAGTACTTC
few,TRBJ2-1,TRBV12-3/TRBV12-4,TRBD1,CASRSGQGLGEQFF,TGTGCCAGCAGATCGGGACAGGGTCTAGGCGAGCAGTTCTTC
few,TRBJ2-1,TRBV10-3,.,CAIRSLTPHNEQFF,TGTGCCATCCGCTCCCTGACGCCACACAATGAGCAGTTCTTC
.,TRBJ2-2,TRBV20-1,.,CSASSVASTGELFF,TGCAGTGCTTCCTCCGTAGCAAGCACCGGGGAGCTGTTTTTT
many,TRBJ2-5,TRBV28,.,CASTPRGSGAQETQYF,TGTGCCAGCACCCCCCGCGGTAGCGGAGCGCAAGAGACCCAGTACTTC
.,TRBJ1-6,TRBV18,TRBD1,CASSPGGTGVANSPLHF,TGTGCCAGCTCACCCGGCGGGACAGGGGTAGCGAATTCACCCCTCCACTTT
few,TRBJ2-7,TRBV28,.,CASSLARYYEQYF,TGTGCCAGCAGTTTGGCCCGCTACTACGAGCAGTACTTC
.,TRBJ2-3,TRBV19,TRBD1,CASKGQGKGTDTQYF,TGTGCCAGTAAGGGACAGGGGAAGGGTACAGATACGCAGTATTTT
.,TRBJ2-7,TRBV7-2,TRBD2,CASSTGTSGRPYEQYF,TGTGCCAGCAGCACAGGGACTAGCGGGAGACCCTACGAGCAGTACTTC
.,TRBJ2-1,TRBV27,.,CASSFRGLAGEQFF,TGTGCCAGCAGTTTTCGAGGGCTAGCCGGTGAGCAGTTCTTC
few,TRBJ2-3,TRBV20-1,.,CSVRGADTQYF,TGCAGTGTAAGGGGCGCGGATACGCAGTATTTT
few,TRBJ2-1,TRBV2,TRBD2,CASLSGGAIYYNEQFF,TGTGCCAGCCTGAGCGGGGGAGCAATTTACTACAATGAGCAGTTCTTC
many,TRBJ1-3,TRBV7-2,.,CASSLAQGRNTIYF,TGTGCCAGCAGCTTAGCGCAGGGTCGTAACACCATATATTTT
.,TRBJ2-1,TRBV2,.,CASSEGAGTTYNEQFF,TGTGCCAGCAGTGAAGGCGCAGGGACCACCTACAATGAGCAGTTCTTC
many,TRBJ1-1,TRBV7-8,.,CASSSAENTEAFF,TGTGCCAGCAGTTCGGCGGAGAACACTGAAGCTTTCTTT
.,TRBJ2-7,TRBV14,.,CASSQGTRGSEQYF,TGTGCCAGCAGCCAAGGGACCAGGGGTAGCGAGCAGTACTTC